This passage covers 7 T cell receptor beta chains from one sample sequenced in a study of T cells after posttransplantation cyclophosphamide. Busulfan-fludarabine conditioning, marrow transplant, and cyclophosphamide on days +3 and +4 were administered. The assay was immunoSEQ multiplex PCR, and TCRdb's table has in-frame clones only and misses some. Recorded here are 6,500 to 8,000 clones, none singletons. The sequences come from PBMCs, collected 94 days after allogeneic stem cell transplant with posttransplant cyclophosphamide. Receptor source: an older female patient who received an allogeneic stem cell transplant from an unrelated donor, was CMV-positive, and had acute GVHD only. Some T cells may trace back to the graft donor.

Many counts were recorded for this clone. The rearrangement joins TRBV12-3 or TRBV12-4 to TRBJ1-5; 9 bases line up with TRBD1. This CDR3 contains 14 residues. V gave up 6 bases and J gave up 7 bases; unmatched junction bases: 7. DNA of the CDR3: TGTGCCAGCAGCCCCACAGGGGGCAGGCAGCCCCAGCATTTT. Its translation: CASSPTGGRQPQHF.

By sample share, this clone is medium-sized (0.01 to 0.1%). The rearrangement joins TRBV14 to TRBJ1-3; 8 nucleotides align to TRBD1. Germline V gene sequence: CDR1 SGHDN, CDR2 FVKESK. This CDR3 is built from 14 residues. V lost 7 bases, J lost 8 bases, and 10 bases stayed unmatched. CDR3 in amino acids: CASTSDRVSDTIYF. The CDR3 DNA reads TGTGCCAGCACCTCGGACAGGGTGTCAGACACCATATATTTT.

This clone was counted ten times or more. V and J are TRBV19 and TRBJ2-1; D call uncertain. CDR3 length: 16 amino acids. Germline assignment: CDR1 LNHDA and CDR2 SQIVND (reference sequence). The V end was cut by 3 bases, the J end by 5 bases, with 17 bases between. This CDR3 reads CASSIPGLSPNNEQFF. The CDR3 DNA is TGTGCCAGTAGTATTCCCGGTTTAAGCCCCAACAATGAGCAGTTCTTC. Supplemented by reference TRBV19 and TRBJ2-1, the full variable domain reads DGGITQSPKYLFRKEGQNVTLSCEQNLNHDAMYWYRQDPGQGLRLIYYSQIVNDFQKGDIAEGYSVSREKKESFPLTVTSAQKNPTAFYLCASSIPGLSPNNEQFFGPGTRLTVL.

This clone has ten or more counts. V is TRBV27 and J is TRBJ2-1; 7 bases are a match to TRBD2. This CDR3 contains 18 residues. From germline, CDR1 is MNHEY and CDR2 SMNVEV (reference sequence). The CDR3 nucleotides are TGTGCGCGCACCCAAAGCGGAAAGCGGGGCAACTCCTACAATGAGCAGTTCTTC. It codes for CARTQSGKRGNSYNEQFF.

This clone was observed at least ten times. V and J are TRBV11-3 and TRBJ2-7, with D possibly being TRBD1 (6 bases). The germline V and J ends were trimmed by 5 bases and 6 bases, with 17 bases remaining between them. Germline assignment: CDR1 SGHNT and CDR2 YENEEA. CDR3 length: 14 residues. For the CDR3, the DNA is TGTGCCAGCAGCGCTAGCCGTGCAGGGGTCGAGCAGTACTTC. Residues: CASSASRAGVEQYF. Full variable domain (outside the CDR3, taken from reference TRBV11-3 and TRBJ2-7): EAGVVQSPRYKIIEKKQPVAFWCNPISGHNTLYWYLQNLGQGPELLIRYENEEAVDDSQLPKDRFSAERLKGVDSTLKIQPAELGDSAVYLCASSASRAGVEQYFGPGTRLTVT.

This clone was counted many times. V gene TRBV6-4 combines with J gene TRBJ2-1, with 10 bases that match TRBD2. Germline V gene lookup returns CDR1 MRHNA and CDR2 SNTAGT. The CDR3 runs 17 residues. Unmatched junction bases numbered 7, after V lost 5 bases and J lost 0 bases. This chain's CDR3 is CASSLAGGLSSYNEQFF. CDR3 coding DNA: TGTGCCAGCAGTTTAGCGGGGGGCCTTAGCTCCTACAATGAGCAGTTCTTC.

This clone was seen many times. The chain uses TRBV28 and TRBJ2-5, with D possibly TRBD1 on 6 matching bases. Germline V lookup: CDR1 MDHEN, CDR2 SYDVKM. The CDR3 consists of 13 residues. The V and J ends lost 8 bases and 5 bases respectively, with 15 bases between them. The CDR3 DNA reads TGTGCCAGCCGTTCCCAGGGGTGGGAGACCCAGTACTTC. It codes for CASRSQGWETQYF.